Below are 26 T cell receptor beta chains sequenced from a single sample in a study of control samples from healthy donors and cancer patients. The method was immunoSEQ multiplex PCR; TCRdb's version includes in-frame clones alone and lacks a portion of them. The sample lists over 100,000 clones; about 92% were seen once. Sequenced sample: blood. These receptors all stem from a young woman in good health.

The chain joins TRBV25-1 to TRBJ1-6, with TRBD1 matching 7 bases. V gave up 1 base and J gave up 7 bases; unmatched junction bases: 7. The CDR3 covers 16 residues. The germline V gene has CDR1 MGHDK and CDR2 SYGVNS. The CDR3 here is CASSEWPTGSNSPLHF. CDR3 nucleotides: TGTGCCAGCAGTGAATGGCCGACAGGGTCAAATTCACCCCTCCACTTT.

The gene calls are TRBV7-8 and TRBJ1-3; 7 bases align to TRBD1. This CDR3 spans 16 amino acids. Per the germline V gene, CDR1 is SGHVS and CDR2 is FQNEAQ. J lost 0 bases, V lost 1 base, and 3 bases had no gene match. The CDR3 protein is CASSLVTGLSGNTIYF. CDR3 nucleotides: TGTGCCAGCAGCTTAGTGACAGGGCTCTCTGGAAACACCATATATTTT.

The chain couples TRBV27 to TRBJ2-7; TRBD2 might be the D (5 bases). Deletions cut 2 bases from V and 6 bases from J, with 5 bases between. The CDR3 is made up of 11 amino acids. Germline CDR1 is MNHEY and CDR2 is SMNVEV (reference sequence). The CDR3 protein is CASSLGGEQYF. In DNA, the CDR3 is TGTGCCAGCAGTTTAGGAGGCGAGCAGTACTTC.

The chain recombines TRBV7-9 with TRBJ2-3; D might be TRBD2 (5 bases). This CDR3 has 16 residues. The ends were cut back, 5 bases at V and 4 bases at J, with 19 bases in the middle. Germline V lookup: CDR1 SEHNR, CDR2 FQNEAQ (reference sequence). This CDR3 reads CASSPEDSPRSDTQYF. The CDR3 DNA sequence: TGTGCCAGCAGCCCCGAGGACTCCCCTCGGTCAGATACGCAGTATTTT.

With regard to this clone: Other DNA sequences within the sample encode an identical CDR3. The chain combines TRBV30 with TRBJ1-5; D remains unclear. V dropped 1 base and J dropped 3 bases, with 7 bases sitting between them. Germline CDR1 and CDR2: GTSNPN and SVGIG (reference sequence). This CDR3 region has 13 residues. DNA of the CDR3: TGTGCCTGGAGTGACGGGGACAATCAGCCCCAGCATTTT. Translation gives CAWSDGDNQPQHF.

A few counts support this clone. The V and J genes are TRBV19 and TRBJ2-7; a possible D gene is TRBD1 (6 bases). The V gene lost 8 bases and the J gene lost 4 bases, with 9 bases spanning the gap. Germline values: CDR1 LNHDA, CDR2 SQIVND (reference sequence). CDR3 length: 11 amino acids. CDR3 nucleotide sequence: TGTGCCAGTTCCCAGGGGTACGAGCAGTACTTC. It specifies CASSQGYEQYF. The whole variable domain, filled in from reference TRBV19 and TRBJ2-7, reads DGGITQSPKYLFRKEGQNVTLSCEQNLNHDAMYWYRQDPGQGLRLIYYSQIVNDFQKGDIAEGYSVSREKKESFPLTVTSAQKNPTAFYLCASSQGYEQYFGPGTRLTVT.

The chain recombines TRBV9 with TRBJ2-7, with D perhaps TRBD1 (5 bases). This CDR3 is 16 amino acids long. V was cut by 0 bases and J by 0 bases, with 13 bases left in between. Per germline, CDR1 SGDLS and CDR2 YYNGEE. DNA for the CDR3: TGTGCCAGCAGCGTAGACCAGGGCGACCCCTCCTACGAGCAGTACTTC. This codes for CASSVDQGDPSYEQYF. Looking up the rest from reference TRBV9 and TRBJ2-7 gives the full variable domain: DSGVTQTPKHLITATGQRVTLRCSPRSGDLSVYWYQQSLDQGLQFLIQYYNGEERAKGNILERFSAQQFPDLHSELNLSSLELGDSALYFCASSVDQGDPSYEQYFGPGTRLTVT.

The chain recombines TRBV6-5 with TRBJ1-2; 8 bases are shared with TRBD1. Germline CDR1 MNHEY, CDR2 SVGAGI. The CDR3 is 15 amino acids. Trimming at V came to 0 bases and at J to 2 bases, leaving 2 bases not matched to a gene. The DNA for the CDR3 is TGTGCCAGCAGTTACTCGGGACAGGCAAACTATGGCTACACCTTC. Translating it yields CASSYSGQANYGYTF.

This chain uses TRBV7-9 with TRBJ2-7; D gene unclear. This CDR3 region has 15 residues. Germline assignment: CDR1 SEHNR and CDR2 FQNEAQ (reference sequence). Trimming removed 1 base from V and 3 bases from J, with 13 bases in between. CDR3 sequence: CASSLGRNFDYEQYF. CDR3 sequence (DNA): TGTGCCAGCAGCTTAGGCAGGAACTTCGACTACGAGCAGTACTTC.

The gene calls are TRBV6-5 and TRBJ1-3, with a weak D call TRBD1 (5 bases). The germline V gene encodes CDR1 MNHEY and CDR2 SVGAGI. The CDR3 length is 15 residues. Trimming left V 2 bases short and J 0 bases short, with 8 bases between. CDR3 DNA sequence: TGTGCCAGCAGTTACAGGGGAAGCTCTGGAAACACCATATATTTT. Its protein is CASSYRGSSGNTIYF.

This chain joins TRBV4-2 and TRBJ2-7, with no clear D. Germline CDR1 reads LGHNA; CDR2 reads YNFKEQ. V was cut by 0 bases and J by 3 bases, with 6 bases left in between. The CDR3 consists of 13 residues. The CDR3 coding sequence is TGTGCCAGCAGCCAAGATATCGGCTACGAGCAGTACTTC. This encodes CASSQDIGYEQYF.

This chain links TRBV30 with TRBJ1-1; D is perhaps TRBD1 (6 bases). CDR3 size: 13 residues. CDR1 and CDR2 (germline): GTSNPN, SVGIG (reference sequence). Trimming left V 2 bases short and J 1 base short, with 8 bases between. CDR3 sequence (DNA): TGTGCCTGGAGTTTGGGACAGAACACTGAAGCTTTCTTT. It encodes CAWSLGQNTEAFF.

The chain has TRBV14 and TRBJ2-3, with TRBD2 as a possible D gene (5 bases). From germline, CDR1 is SGHDN and CDR2 FVKESK. The CDR3 sequence is 13 residues long. Between the trimmed V and J ends, which lost 6 bases and 1 base, there was a span of 8 bases. CDR3 coding DNA: TGTGCCAGCAGGAATAGCGGCACAGATACGCAGTATTTT. Residues: CASRNSGTDTQYF.

The chain has TRBV2 and TRBJ1-2, with TRBD1 as a possible D gene (6 bases). Germline-derived CDR1 and CDR2 are SNHLY and FYNNEI. Trimming cost V 4 bases and J 4 bases, with 16 bases left between them. The CDR3 extends over 15 amino acids. This CDR3 is CASSVPQGTSYGYTF. The CDR3 coding sequence is TGTGCCAGCAGTGTCCCACAGGGCACCTCCTATGGCTACACCTTC.

The chain uses TRBV7-9 and TRBJ1-1, with D unresolved. The germline gives CDR1 SEHNR, CDR2 FQNEAQ (reference sequence). There are 14 residues in the CDR3. The V end was cut by 6 bases, the J end by 4 bases, with 15 bases between. The CDR3 loop reads CASSFIQVGTEAFF. The CDR3 DNA sequence: TGTGCCAGCAGTTTCATCCAGGTCGGCACTGAAGCTTTCTTT. Filled out from reference TRBV7-9 and TRBJ1-1, the complete variable domain reads DTGVSQNPRHKITKRGQNVTFRCDPISEHNRLYWYRQTLGQGPEFLTYFQNEAQLEKSRLLSDRFSAERPKGSFSTLEIQRTEQGDSAMYLCASSFIQVGTEAFFGQGTRLTVV.

J is TRBJ2-7 and V is TRBV28; either TRBD1 or TRBD2 may fit D (5 bases each). The CDR3 covers 16 residues. CDR1 MDHEN and CDR2 SYDVKM come from the germline V gene. The V end lost 1 base, the J end lost 6 bases, and 19 bases lay between the germline ends. CDR3 loop: CASSLSPGTSRGEQYF. The CDR3 DNA sequence: TGTGCCAGCAGTTTATCCCCCGGGACGTCGAGGGGCGAGCAGTACTTC.

The V gene is TRBV7-9, the J gene TRBJ1-1; D gene ambiguous. Per germline, CDR1 SEHNR and CDR2 FQNEAQ (reference sequence). This CDR3 is 16 amino acids long. Between the trimmed V and J ends, which lost 5 bases and 0 bases, there was a span of 16 bases. CDR3 nucleotide sequence: TGTGCCAGCAGCGATAAATCTAGGGTCATGAACACTGAAGCTTTCTTT. Translating gives CASSDKSRVMNTEAFF.

J is TRBJ1-5 and V is TRBV6-1; D is unclear. Trimming left V 0 bases short and J 5 bases short, with 11 bases between. The germline V gene encodes CDR1 MNHNS and CDR2 SASEGT. The CDR3 is 15 amino acids. In DNA, the CDR3 is TGTGCCAGCAGTGAAGCGGGTGGGCACTATCAGCCCCAGCATTTT. Its protein is CASSEAGGHYQPQHF.

The rearrangement links TRBV4-2 to TRBJ2-3; the match to TRBD2 covers 7 bases. The junction had 9 bases not matched to a gene; V was cut back by 0 bases and J by 0 bases. Per the germline V gene, CDR1 is LGHNA and CDR2 is YNFKEQ. This CDR3 region has 18 residues. CDR3 in amino acids: CASSQDSPAGVSTDTQYF. CDR3 sequence (DNA): TGTGCCAGCAGCCAAGATTCTCCTGCGGGAGTGAGCACAGATACGCAGTATTTT.

The chain uses TRBV7-2 and TRBJ2-1; 10 nucleotides match TRBD1. Germline values: CDR1 SGHTA, CDR2 FQGNSA. The CDR3 has 14 amino acids. Losses at the gene ends were 5 bases for V and 7 bases for J; bases not matched to a gene: 5. The CDR3 is CASSPGQGPNEQFF. The CDR3 DNA sequence: TGTGCCAGCAGCCCGGGACAGGGGCCTAATGAGCAGTTCTTC.

The V gene is TRBV7-9, the J gene TRBJ2-1; tentative D call: TRBD2 (6 bases). CDR3 length: 15 amino acids. CDR1 is SEHNR and CDR2 is FQNEAQ in the germline V gene (reference sequence). V was cut by 5 bases and J by 7 bases, with 18 bases left in between. The CDR3 spells CASSVPWTAGNEQFF. DNA for the CDR3: TGTGCCAGCAGCGTTCCCTGGACTGCGGGGAATGAGCAGTTCTTC.

The chain joins TRBV4-1 to TRBJ2-3; D uncertain. Germline V gene sequence: CDR1 MGHRA, CDR2 YSYEKL. The CDR3 has 13 residues. V was shortened by 1 base and J by 2 bases, with 4 bases between the two germline ends. The CDR3 loop is CASSQGFTDTQYF. DNA of the CDR3: TGCGCCAGCAGCCAAGGGTTCACAGATACGCAGTATTTT.

V usage is TRBV29-1 and J usage is TRBJ1-3; 7 bases align to TRBD1. V dropped 4 bases and J dropped 0; count of bases not matched to a gene: 3. The germline gives CDR1 SQVTM, CDR2 ANQGSEA. The CDR3 extends over 14 amino acids. The CDR3 sequence is CSVGGTASGNTIYF. CDR3 nucleotide sequence: TGCAGCGTTGGTGGGACAGCCTCTGGAAACACCATATATTTT.

This clone came up a few times. V usage is TRBV13 and J usage is TRBJ2-3, with D possibly TRBD2 on 5 matching bases. CDR3 size: 15 residues. The germline gives CDR1 PRHDT, CDR2 FYEKMQ (reference sequence). V lost 5 bases and J lost 2, with 14 bases in between. The CDR3 coding sequence is TGTGCCAGCAGCCCACGGCGTAGCGTCACAGATACGCAGTATTTT. Translating it yields CASSPRRSVTDTQYF.

The chain couples TRBV7-9 to TRBJ1-2; possible D gene TRBD1, 5 bases. Trimming removed 5 bases from V and 11 bases from J, with 15 bases in between. The CDR3 has 12 amino acids. Germline V CDR1 and CDR2: SEHNR, FQNEAQ (reference sequence). DNA of the CDR3: TGTGCCAGCAGCCCCCCGGCAGGGCAATACACCTTC. Amino acids: CASSPPAGQYTF.

The CDR3 sequence is CASSSTGGSYNEQFF. DNA of the CDR3: TGTGCCAGCAGCTCGACAGGGGGATCCTACAATGAGCAGTTCTTC. This chain uses TRBV7-9 with TRBJ2-1; 9 nucleotides match TRBD1. Germline CDR1 SEHNR, CDR2 FQNEAQ (reference sequence). The J segment lost 1 base and the V segment lost 4 bases, leaving 2 bases of the junction unmatched. The CDR3 spans 15 residues. Variable domain in full (rest from reference TRBV7-9 and TRBJ2-1): DTGVSQNPRHKITKRGQNVTFRCDPISEHNRLYWYRQTLGQGPEFLTYFQNEAQLEKSRLLSDRFSAERPKGSFSTLEIQRTEQGDSAMYLCASSSTGGSYNEQFFGPGTRLTVL.